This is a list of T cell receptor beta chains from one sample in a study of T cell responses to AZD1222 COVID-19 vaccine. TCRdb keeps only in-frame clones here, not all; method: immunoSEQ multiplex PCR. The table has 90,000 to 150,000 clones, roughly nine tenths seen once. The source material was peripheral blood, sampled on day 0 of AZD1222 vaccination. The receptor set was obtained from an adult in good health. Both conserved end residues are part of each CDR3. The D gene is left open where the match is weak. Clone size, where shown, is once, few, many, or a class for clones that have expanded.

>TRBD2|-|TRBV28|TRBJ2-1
CASSLAPGTSGRSQGNEQFF
TGTGCCAGCAGTTTGGCCCCCGGGACTAGCGGGAGAAGCCAGGGCAATGAGCAGTTCTTC
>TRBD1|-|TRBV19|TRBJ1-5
CASSIVPGGINYQPQHF
TGTGCCAGTAGTATAGTCCCAGGGGGCATAAACTATCAGCCCCAGCATTTT
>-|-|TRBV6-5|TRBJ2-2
CASSSPMGSTGELFF
TGTGCCAGCAGTTCACCCATGGGGAGCACCGGGGAGCTGTTTTTT
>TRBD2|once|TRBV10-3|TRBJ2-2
CAIRILAGDTGELFF
TGTGCCATCAGGATCTTAGCGGGCGACACCGGGGAGCTGTTTTTT
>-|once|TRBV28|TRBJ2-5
CASSLAPQQETQYF
TGTGCCAGCAGTTTAGCACCCCAACAAGAGACCCAGTACTTC
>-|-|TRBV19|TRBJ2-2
CASSIVGGRSTGELFF
TGTGCCAGTAGTATAGTCGGGGGGCGAAGCACCGGGGAGCTGTTTTTT
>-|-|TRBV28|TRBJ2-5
CASRNPGVETQYF
TGTGCCAGCAGGAACCCAGGGGTAGAGACCCAGTACTTC
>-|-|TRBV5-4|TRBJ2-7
CASSLGSQYEQYF
TGTGCCAGCAGCTTGGGGTCGCAATACGAGCAGTACTTC
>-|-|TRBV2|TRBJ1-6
CASSDVGSPLHF
TGTGCCAGCAGCGACGTGGGTTCACCCCTCCACTTT
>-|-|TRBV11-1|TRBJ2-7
CASSAAYEQYF
TGTGCCAGCAGCGCCGCCTACGAGCAGTACTTC
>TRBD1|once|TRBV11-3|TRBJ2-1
CASSWTGKGNEQFF
TGTGCCAGCAGCTGGACAGGGAAGGGAAATGAGCAGTTCTTC
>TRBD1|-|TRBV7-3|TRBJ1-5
CASSARRGPGRDQPQHF
TGTGCCAGCAGCGCCCGGAGGGGGCCAGGGAGGGATCAGCCCCAGCATTTT
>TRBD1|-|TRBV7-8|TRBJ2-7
CASSTRTGVYEQYF
TGTGCCAGCAGCACACGGACAGGGGTCTACGAGCAGTACTTC
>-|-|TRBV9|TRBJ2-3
CASSVEGPAGDTQYF
TGTGCCAGCAGCGTAGAGGGACCAGCGGGAGATACGCAGTATTTT
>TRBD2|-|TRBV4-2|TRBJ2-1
CASSPSTSGSRQFF
TGTGCCAGCAGCCCCTCGACTAGCGGGTCCCGGCAGTTCTTC
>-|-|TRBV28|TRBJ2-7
CASSPRTEITYEQYF
TGTGCCAGCAGTCCCCGGACAGAGATCACCTACGAGCAGTACTTC
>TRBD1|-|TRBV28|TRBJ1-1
CASSLSGQGAMNTEAFF
TGTGCCAGCAGTTTATCGGGGCAGGGGGCGATGAACACTGAAGCTTTCTTT
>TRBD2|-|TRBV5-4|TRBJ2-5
CASSTPTSGQETQYF
TGTGCCAGCAGCACCCCGACTAGCGGCCAAGAGACCCAGTACTTC
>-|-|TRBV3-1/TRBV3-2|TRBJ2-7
CASSQGGGPYEQYF
TGTGCCAGCAGCCAAGGGGGAGGCCCCTACGAGCAGTACTTC
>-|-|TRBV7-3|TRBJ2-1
CASSLSPHEGPYYNEQFF
TGTGCCAGCAGCTTATCCCCTCATGAGGGGCCCTACTACAATGAGCAGTTCTTC
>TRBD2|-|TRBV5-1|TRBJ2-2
CASSSGPGTSSHTGELFF
TGCGCCAGCAGTAGTGGGCCCGGGACTAGCTCCCACACCGGGGAGCTGTTTTTT
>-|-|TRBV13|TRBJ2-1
CASSLESEGHNEQFF
TGTGCCAGCAGCTTAGAGTCCGAAGGGCACAATGAGCAGTTCTTC
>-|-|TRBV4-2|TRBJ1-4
CASSQTNEKLFF
TGTGCCAGCAGCCAAACTAATGAAAAACTGTTTTTT
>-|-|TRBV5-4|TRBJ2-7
CASSYPGPPYEQYF
TGTGCCAGCAGCTATCCGGGACCCCCCTACGAGCAGTACTTC
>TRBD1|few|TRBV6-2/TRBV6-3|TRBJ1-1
CASTPGGGHTEAFF
TGTGCCAGCACCCCAGGGGGGGGCCACACTGAAGCTTTCTTT
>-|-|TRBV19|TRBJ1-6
CASSTDVGSSYNSPLHF
TGTGCCAGTAGTACAGACGTCGGGAGCTCCTATAATTCACCCCTCCACTTT
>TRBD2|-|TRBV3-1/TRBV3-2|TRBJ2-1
CASSGTKPSIYNEQFF
TGTGCCAGCAGTGGGACTAAACCATCAATTTACAATGAGCAGTTCTTC
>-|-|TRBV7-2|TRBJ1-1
CASSLAVEAFF
TGTGCCAGCAGCTTAGCCGTTGAAGCTTTCTTT
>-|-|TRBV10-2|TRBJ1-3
CATGTGGNTIYF
TGCGCCACCGGGACGGGTGGAAACACCATATATTTT
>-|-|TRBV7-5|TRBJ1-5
CARTLGPGVVFSNQPQHF
TGTGCCAGAACCCTGGGGCCGGGGGTAGTGTTTAGCAATCAGCCCCAGCATTTT
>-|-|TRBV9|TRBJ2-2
CASSVEAGTGELFF
TGTGCCAGCAGCGTAGAGGCAGGGACCGGGGAGCTGTTTTTT
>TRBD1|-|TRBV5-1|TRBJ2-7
CASSPGGNYEQYF
TGCGCCAGCAGCCCAGGGGGCAACTACGAGCAGTACTTC
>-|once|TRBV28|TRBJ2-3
CASSLGPQSTDTQYF
TGTGCCAGCAGTTTAGGACCACAGAGCACAGATACGCAGTATTTT
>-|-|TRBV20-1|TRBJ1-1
CSASRSLNTEAFF
TGCAGTGCTAGTCGTAGTCTGAACACTGAAGCTTTCTTT
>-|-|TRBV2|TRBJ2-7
CASKGARERWSYF
TGTGCCAGCAAAGGGGCCCGGGAACGGTGGTCGTACTTC
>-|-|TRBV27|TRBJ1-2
CASSWGYTF
TGTGCCAGCAGTTGGGGCTACACCTTC
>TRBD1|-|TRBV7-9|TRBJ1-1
CASSFRTGGAFF
TGTGCCAGCAGTTTCCGGACAGGGGGGGCTTTCTTT
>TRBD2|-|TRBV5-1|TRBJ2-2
CASSPRTSGGTGELFF
TGCGCCAGCAGCCCCAGGACTAGCGGGGGCACCGGGGAGCTGTTTTTT
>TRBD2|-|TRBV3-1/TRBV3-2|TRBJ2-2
CASSTGLAGRTGELFF
TGTGCCAGCAGCACCGGACTAGCGGGGCGGACCGGGGAGCTGTTTTTT
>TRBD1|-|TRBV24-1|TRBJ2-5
CATSDNRGRETQYF
TGTGCCACCAGTGATAACAGGGGGCGAGAGACCCAGTACTTC
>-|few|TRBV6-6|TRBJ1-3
CASSYSGSSGNTIYF
TGTGCCAGCAGTTATAGTGGGAGCTCTGGAAACACCATATATTTT
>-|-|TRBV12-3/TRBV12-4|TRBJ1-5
CASADRSNQPQHF
TGTGCCAGCGCTGACAGATCCAATCAGCCCCAGCATTTT
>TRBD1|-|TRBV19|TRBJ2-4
CASSIDQRTGDPKNIQYF
TGTGCCAGTAGTATAGATCAACGGACAGGGGATCCCAAAAACATTCAGTACTTC
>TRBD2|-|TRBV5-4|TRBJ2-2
CASSSLGLAPNTGELFF
TGTGCCAGCAGCTCCCTCGGACTAGCCCCGAACACCGGGGAGCTGTTTTTT
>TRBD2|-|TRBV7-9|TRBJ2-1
CASSLAGTSGRWSYNEQFF
TGTGCCAGCAGCTTAGCCGGGACTAGCGGGAGATGGTCCTACAATGAGCAGTTCTTC
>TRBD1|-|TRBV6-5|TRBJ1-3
CASSLGQGENTIYF
TGTGCCAGCAGCCTCGGACAGGGGGAAAACACCATATATTTT
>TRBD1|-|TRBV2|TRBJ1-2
CASSEGGGAGYGYTF
TGTGCCAGCAGTGAAGGAGGGGGCGCGGGGTATGGCTACACCTTC
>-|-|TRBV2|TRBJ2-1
CASSEPLVGPFF
TGTGCCAGCAGTGAACCCCTTGTCGGTCCGTTCTTC
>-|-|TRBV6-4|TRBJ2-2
CASSQEGEGTGELFF
TGTGCCAGCAGTCAAGAGGGAGAGGGCACCGGGGAGCTGTTTTTT
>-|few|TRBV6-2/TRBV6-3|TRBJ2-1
CASSSYLAILGEQFF
TGTGCCAGCAGTTCCTATCTAGCGATCCTAGGTGAGCAGTTCTTC
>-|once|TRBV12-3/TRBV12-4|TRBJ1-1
CASSLTGNTEAFF
TGTGCCAGCAGCCTGACAGGGAACACTGAAGCTTTCTTT